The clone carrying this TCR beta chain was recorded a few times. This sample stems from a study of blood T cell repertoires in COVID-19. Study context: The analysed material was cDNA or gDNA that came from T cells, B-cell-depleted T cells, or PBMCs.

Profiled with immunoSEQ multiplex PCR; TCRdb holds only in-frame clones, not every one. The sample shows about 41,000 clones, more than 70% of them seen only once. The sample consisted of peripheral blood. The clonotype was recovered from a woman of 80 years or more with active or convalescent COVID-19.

This CDR3 is CASGGAPYEQYF. The CDR3 nucleotides read TGTGCCAGTGGCGGGGCACCCTACGAGCAGTACTTC. This rearrangement joins TRBV6-6 to TRBJ2-7; tentative D call: TRBD2 (6 bases). Germline assignment: CDR1 MNHNY and CDR2 SVGAGI (reference sequence). The CDR3 is 12 residues long. V lost 9 bases and J 2 bases, leaving 11 bases between the germline ends.